This note documents a single T cell receptor (beta chain) sequence. The sample belongs to a study of technical replicates of blood from several donors. Sequencing was performed with immunoSEQ multiplex PCR; in TCRdb, only in-frame clones are kept and a portion is missing. The repertoire has some 90,000 clones, 95% of them found once; the top ten carry 0.3% to 0.35%. The trim removed 0 bases at V and 7 bases at J, leaving 4 bases unmatched. The CDR3 spans 15 residues. Germline values: CDR1 KGHSH, CDR2 LQKENI. V and J are TRBV18 and TRBJ2-1; 9 nucleotides agree with TRBD1. Sample: T cells isolated from PBMCs. The TCR originated in a human donor in good health. The CDR3 region is CASSPPDRGGNEQFF. CDR3 DNA: TGTGCCAGCTCACCACCGGACAGGGGCGGGAATGAGCAGTTCTTC.